A single sample gave rise to the 15 T cell receptor beta chains below, sequenced in a study of blood T cells in healthy people across ages. Primers used in a second PCR of about 7 to 11 cycles were a sample-barcoded 5' primer and a J-beta primer mix. TCRdb reanalysed the 5' RACE reads using MiXCR and keeps one entry per CDR3 protein. The table shows about 1.6 million distinct CDR3 sequences, with roughly a third occurring only once. Sequencing was done on a sample of blood. The receptors stem from a woman in her 30s in good health.

This sequence joins TRBV7-6 and TRBJ2-7; TRBD1 matches at 7 bases. V was clipped by 1 base and J by 4 bases; unmatched bases: 7. This CDR3 is 15 amino acids long. Germline V gives CDR1 SGHVS, CDR2 FNYEAQ. CDR3 amino acids: CASSLVSEGAYEQYF. CDR3 sequence (DNA): TGTGCCAGCAGCTTAGTATCAGAGGGGGCGTACGAGCAGTACTTC.

This clonotype has a handful of counts. The chain recombines TRBV12-3 or TRBV12-4 with TRBJ2-5; D not resolved. CDR3 length equals 14 residues. The V end was cut by 1 base, the J end by 5 bases, with 11 bases between. CDR3 sequence reads: CASSLVVRRETQYF. The CDR3 DNA reads TGTGCCAGCAGTTTAGTAGTTAGGCGGGAGACCCAGTACTTC.

A few counts support this clonotype. This chain uses TRBV13 with TRBJ1-2; 9 nucleotides line up with TRBD1. Per germline, CDR1 PRHDT and CDR2 FYEKMQ (reference sequence). The CDR3 sequence is 14 residues long. After removal of 4 bases from V and 5 bases from J, the junction contained 5 bases not matched to a gene. Here the CDR3 DNA reads TGTGCCAGCAGCTCCACAGGGGGCGGGTATGGCTACACCTTC. This translates into CASSSTGGGYGYTF.

This rearrangement joins TRBV9 to TRBJ2-3; either TRBD1 or TRBD2 may fit D (5 bases each). Germline V gene sequence: CDR1 SGDLS, CDR2 YYNGEE. Trimming stripped 0 bases from V and 2 bases from J, with 16 bases between. This CDR3 is 17 amino acids long. DNA of the CDR3: TGTGCCAGCAGCGTAGGTTCCCGGGACGCAGTCACAGATACGCAGTATTTT. Translated: CASSVGSRDAVTDTQYF. Supplemented by reference TRBV9 and TRBJ2-3, the full variable domain reads DSGVTQTPKHLITATGQRVTLRCSPRSGDLSVYWYQQSLDQGLQFLIQYYNGEERAKGNILERFSAQQFPDLHSELNLSSLELGDSALYFCASSVGSRDAVTDTQYFGPGTRLTVL.

This clonotype came up a few times. V and J are TRBV18 and TRBJ1-1; the D is unclear. Germline CDR1 and CDR2: KGHSH and LQKENI. Between the trimmed V and J ends, which lost 6 bases and 6 bases, there was a span of 20 bases. The CDR3 covers 15 residues. CDR3 DNA: TGTGCCAGCTCTTACCTCCCCGCGGACTTGGCTGAAGCTTTCTTT. It specifies CASSYLPADLAEAFF.

This clonotype was counted a few times. The chain links TRBV6-1 to TRBJ2-3, with 7 positions matching TRBD1. CDR1 is MNHNS and CDR2 is SASEGT in the germline V gene. The CDR3 covers 13 residues. The CDR3: CSSARGRPDTQYF. The CDR3 DNA is TGTTCTTCAGCGAGGGGGCGGCCAGATACGCAGTATTTT.

This clonotype has just a few counts. V is TRBV6-5 and J is TRBJ1-5; TRBD1 is a possible D gene (6 bases). This CDR3 has 15 amino acids. From germline, CDR1 is MNHEY and CDR2 SVGAGI. The V end lost 4 bases, the J end lost 4 bases, and 14 bases lay between the germline ends. CDR3 coding DNA: TGTGCCAGCAGTTCCACCGGACAGCTTAATCAGCCCCAGCATTTT. Protein sequence: CASSSTGQLNQPQHF.

The chain uses TRBV20-1 and TRBJ1-1; 9 bases are shared with TRBD1. Germline V gives CDR1 DFQATT, CDR2 SNEGSKA (reference sequence). Trimming removed 4 bases from V and 1 base from J; junction bases left unmatched: 1. This CDR3 has 13 residues. In nucleotides, the CDR3 is TGCAGTGCTAACAGGGGGCGGAACACTGAAGCTTTCTTT. Translation: CSANRGRNTEAFF.

The chain is built from TRBV20-1 and TRBJ2-2; the D gene is possibly TRBD1 (5 bases). The V gene lost 4 bases and the J gene lost 1 base, with 10 bases spanning the gap. Germline V gives CDR1 DFQATT, CDR2 SNEGSKA (reference sequence). This CDR3 is built from 14 residues. The CDR3 nucleotides are TGCAGTGCTAAGACAGAGTGGAACACCGGGGAGCTGTTTTTT. It translates to CSAKTEWNTGELFF.

The rearrangement uses TRBV20-1 and TRBJ2-2; 8 bases map to TRBD1. CDR3 length: 14 residues. Germline CDR1 reads DFQATT; CDR2 reads SNEGSKA (reference sequence). Trimming took 2 bases from V and 4 from J; bases not matched to a gene: 3. The CDR3 sequence is CSARRTGFTGELFF. The CDR3 coding sequence is TGCAGTGCTAGACGGACAGGGTTCACCGGGGAGCTGTTTTTT.

The chain combines TRBV10-3 with TRBJ2-2; 8 bases are a match to TRBD1. This CDR3 is 15 amino acids long. Germline assignment: CDR1 ENHRY and CDR2 SYGVKD. V lost 9 bases to trimming and J lost 1 base; unmatched junction nucleotides: 7. The CDR3 DNA follows: TGTGCCATGTCCCGCGGACAGGGGAACACCGGGGAGCTGTTTTTT. It codes for CAMSRGQGNTGELFF.

The V gene is TRBV9, the J gene TRBJ2-1; unclear D gene. This CDR3 region has 16 residues. CDR1 SGDLS and CDR2 YYNGEE come from the germline V gene. The V gene lost 0 bases and the J gene lost 0 bases, with 10 bases spanning the gap. The DNA of the CDR3 is TGTGCCAGCAGCGTAGTAGGATTGGGCTCCTACAATGAGCAGTTCTTC. Protein: CASSVVGLGSYNEQFF. Filled out from reference TRBV9 and TRBJ2-1, the complete variable domain reads DSGVTQTPKHLITATGQRVTLRCSPRSGDLSVYWYQQSLDQGLQFLIQYYNGEERAKGNILERFSAQQFPDLHSELNLSSLELGDSALYFCASSVVGLGSYNEQFFGPGTRLTVL.

The CDR3 nucleotides read TGCGCCAGCTCATCTACGCCGGGGTTCGGCCATGAGCAGTTCTTC. It yields the protein CASSSTPGFGHEQFF. The chain employs TRBV4-1 and TRBJ2-1; tentatively, D is TRBD2 (5 bases). CDR1 MGHRA and CDR2 YSYEKL come from the germline V gene. The CDR3 has 15 amino acids. Trimming took off 8 bases at V and 8 bases at J, with 22 bases between the two ends.

The chain is built from TRBV20-1 and TRBJ1-1, with TRBD1 as a possible D gene (5 bases). The CDR3 is 15 amino acids. Germline CDR1 and CDR2: DFQATT and SNEGSKA (reference sequence). V lost 6 bases and J 0 bases, leaving 17 bases between the germline ends. The CDR3 loop reads CSAPKRGILNTEAFF. The CDR3 nucleotides are TGCAGTGCCCCCAAGAGGGGCATTTTGAACACTGAAGCTTTCTTT.

The J gene is TRBJ2-5, the V gene TRBV4-1; no firm D call. With 2 bases removed from V and 0 bases from J, the gap between germline ends came to 13 bases. The CDR3 runs to 16 residues. Germline V CDR1 and CDR2: MGHRA, YSYEKL. The CDR3 here is CASSQNQEGYQETQYF. The DNA of the CDR3 is TGCGCCAGCAGCCAAAACCAGGAAGGGTACCAAGAGACCCAGTACTTC.